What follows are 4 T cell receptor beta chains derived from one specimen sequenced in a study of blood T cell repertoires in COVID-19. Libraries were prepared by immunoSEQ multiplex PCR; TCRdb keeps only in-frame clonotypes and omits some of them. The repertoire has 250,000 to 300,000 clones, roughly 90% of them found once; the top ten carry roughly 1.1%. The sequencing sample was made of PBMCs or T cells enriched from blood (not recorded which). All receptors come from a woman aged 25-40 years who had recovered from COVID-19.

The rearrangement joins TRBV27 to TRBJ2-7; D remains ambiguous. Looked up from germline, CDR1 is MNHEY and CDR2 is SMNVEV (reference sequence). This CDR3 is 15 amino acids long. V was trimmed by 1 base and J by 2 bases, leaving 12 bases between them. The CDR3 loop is CASSLLGRQTYEQYF. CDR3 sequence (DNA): TGTGCCAGCAGTTTATTGGGCAGACAAACCTACGAGCAGTACTTC.

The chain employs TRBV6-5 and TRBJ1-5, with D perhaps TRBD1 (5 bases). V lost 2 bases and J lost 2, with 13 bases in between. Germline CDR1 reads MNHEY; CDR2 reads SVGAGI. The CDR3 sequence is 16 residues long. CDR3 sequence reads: CASSYRGAGGNQPQHF. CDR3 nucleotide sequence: TGTGCCAGCAGTTACCGCGGGGCTGGGGGCAATCAGCCCCAGCATTTT.

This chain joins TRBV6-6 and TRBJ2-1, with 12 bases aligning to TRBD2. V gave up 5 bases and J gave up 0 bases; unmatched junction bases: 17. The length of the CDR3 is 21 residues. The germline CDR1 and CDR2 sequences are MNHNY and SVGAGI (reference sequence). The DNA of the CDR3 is TGTGCCAGCAGTCCCGGACAGGGACTAGTGACTAGCGGGAGCTCCTACAATGAGCAGTTCTTC. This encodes CASSPGQGLVTSGSSYNEQFF.

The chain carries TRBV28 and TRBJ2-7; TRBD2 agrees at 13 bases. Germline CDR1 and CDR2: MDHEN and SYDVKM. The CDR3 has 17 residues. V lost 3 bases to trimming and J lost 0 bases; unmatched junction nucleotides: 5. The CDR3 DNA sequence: TGTGCCAGCAGTTTGGGACTAGCGGGATTCCTCTCCTACGAGCAGTACTTC. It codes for CASSLGLAGFLSYEQYF.